This entry describes one T cell receptor beta chain. Its antigen is still unknown. The record originates from a study of blood T cells in healthy people across ages. Aged about 6 to 95, donors were systemically healthy Caucasians from Russia. RNA extraction gave at least 5.5 micrograms of total RNA per sample. Study-level results: Researchers said unsorted PBMCs prevented a conclusive naive versus antigen-experienced comparison. Estimated diversity, derived from one million T cells, was regarded as an underestimate.

With a J-beta primer mix and a sample-barcoded 5' primer, a second PCR ran about 7 to 12 cycles. TCRdb ran MiXCR on the 5' RACE reads and lists one entry per CDR3 protein. In the table there are 1,100,000 or so distinct CDR3 sequences, 35% to 55% of which are singletons. Per the germline V gene, CDR1 is KGHSH and CDR2 is LQKENI. The CDR3 is made up of 15 amino acids. Unmatched junction bases numbered 9, after V lost 2 bases and J lost 7 bases. The sequence derives from a woman aged 55-69 years in good health. Material for sequencing was blood. The gene calls are TRBV18 and TRBJ2-7; the match to TRBD1 covers 9 bases. The CDR3 coding sequence is TGTGCCAGCTCACCAAGGACAGGGGACCCTCCTGAGCAGTACTTC. This gives the protein CASSPRTGDPPEQYF.